Sequencing of this TCR beta chain was carried out in a study of blood T cell repertoires in COVID-19. Overall study: Acute and convalescent COVID-19 samples came from the United States, Italy and Spain. T cells, B-cell-depleted T cells, or PBMCs supplied cDNA or gDNA.

The method was immunoSEQ multiplex PCR; TCRdb's version includes in-frame clones alone and lacks a portion of them. The sample lists approximately 97,000 clones; around 87% were seen once. J lost 0 bases, V lost 5 bases, and 6 bases had no gene match. Per germline, CDR1 MDHEN and CDR2 SYDVKM. The CDR3 is 16 residues long. This clone appeared once. V is TRBV28 and J is TRBJ2-1; TRBD2 matches 8 bases. Input material: peripheral blood. The TCR originated in a human donor in a cohort sampled during active COVID-19. The CDR3 is CASSLLSGSSYNEQFF. The DNA for the CDR3 is TGTGCCAGCAGTCTCTTGAGCGGGAGCTCCTACAATGAGCAGTTCTTC. The variable domain in full, completed from reference TRBV28 and TRBJ2-1, reads DVKVTQSSRYLVKRTGEKVFLECVQDMDHENMFWYRQDPGLGLRLIYFSYDVKMKEKGDIPEGYSVSREKKERFSLILESASTNQTSMYLCASSLLSGSSYNEQFFGPGTRLTVL.